This T cell receptor beta chain was recovered during a study of CD8+ T cells in alopecia areata. Overall study: Using the percentage of affected scalp area, treated patients' severity was scored.

Specified treatment: oral pan-JAK inhibitor, 5-10 mg twice daily. Trimming took off 0 bases at V and 0 bases at J, with 12 bases between the two ends. Germline loops: CDR1 MGHRA, CDR2 YSYEKL. The length of the CDR3 is 16 residues. RNA was extracted and reverse transcribed into cDNA as the sequencing template. Profiling relied on immunoSEQ multiplex PCR, and the TCRdb table lists in-frame clones only, not all of them. The sample records roughly 70,000 clones, around 29% being singletons. This sequence joins TRBV4-1 and TRBJ2-7; unclear D gene. The sample in question was CD8+ T cells sorted from blood, obtained at week 4, from a patient treated with tofacitinib. This TCR was sampled from a human donor with alopecia areata. The CDR3 region is CASSQDTAESSYEQYF. In DNA, the CDR3 is TGCGCCAGCAGCCAAGATACGGCGGAGAGCTCCTACGAGCAGTACTTC.